This TCR beta chain was captured in a study of blood T cell repertoires in COVID-19. Study details: Whether acute or convalescent, the COVID-19 samples came from the United States, Italy and Spain.

Each recovered donor of Cohort 3 presented with two negative PCRs, clearance, or symptom resolution. The length of the CDR3 is 16 residues. Germline V gene data show CDR1 as LGHNA and CDR2 as YSLEER. J was trimmed by 7 bases and V by 2 bases; bases with no gene match: 8. Profiled with immunoSEQ multiplex PCR; TCRdb holds only in-frame clones, not every one. The sample carries about 370,000 clones, 89% recorded once. The chain recombines TRBV4-3 with TRBJ1-2, with TRBD1 matching 12 bases. This TCR derives from a woman aged 25 to 45 who had recovered from COVID-19. The specimen sequenced was PBMCs or T cells enriched from blood (not recorded which). The CDR3 sequence: CASSQMGQGASSGYTF. For the CDR3, the DNA is TGCGCCAGCAGCCAAATGGGACAGGGGGCGTCAAGTGGCTACACCTTC.